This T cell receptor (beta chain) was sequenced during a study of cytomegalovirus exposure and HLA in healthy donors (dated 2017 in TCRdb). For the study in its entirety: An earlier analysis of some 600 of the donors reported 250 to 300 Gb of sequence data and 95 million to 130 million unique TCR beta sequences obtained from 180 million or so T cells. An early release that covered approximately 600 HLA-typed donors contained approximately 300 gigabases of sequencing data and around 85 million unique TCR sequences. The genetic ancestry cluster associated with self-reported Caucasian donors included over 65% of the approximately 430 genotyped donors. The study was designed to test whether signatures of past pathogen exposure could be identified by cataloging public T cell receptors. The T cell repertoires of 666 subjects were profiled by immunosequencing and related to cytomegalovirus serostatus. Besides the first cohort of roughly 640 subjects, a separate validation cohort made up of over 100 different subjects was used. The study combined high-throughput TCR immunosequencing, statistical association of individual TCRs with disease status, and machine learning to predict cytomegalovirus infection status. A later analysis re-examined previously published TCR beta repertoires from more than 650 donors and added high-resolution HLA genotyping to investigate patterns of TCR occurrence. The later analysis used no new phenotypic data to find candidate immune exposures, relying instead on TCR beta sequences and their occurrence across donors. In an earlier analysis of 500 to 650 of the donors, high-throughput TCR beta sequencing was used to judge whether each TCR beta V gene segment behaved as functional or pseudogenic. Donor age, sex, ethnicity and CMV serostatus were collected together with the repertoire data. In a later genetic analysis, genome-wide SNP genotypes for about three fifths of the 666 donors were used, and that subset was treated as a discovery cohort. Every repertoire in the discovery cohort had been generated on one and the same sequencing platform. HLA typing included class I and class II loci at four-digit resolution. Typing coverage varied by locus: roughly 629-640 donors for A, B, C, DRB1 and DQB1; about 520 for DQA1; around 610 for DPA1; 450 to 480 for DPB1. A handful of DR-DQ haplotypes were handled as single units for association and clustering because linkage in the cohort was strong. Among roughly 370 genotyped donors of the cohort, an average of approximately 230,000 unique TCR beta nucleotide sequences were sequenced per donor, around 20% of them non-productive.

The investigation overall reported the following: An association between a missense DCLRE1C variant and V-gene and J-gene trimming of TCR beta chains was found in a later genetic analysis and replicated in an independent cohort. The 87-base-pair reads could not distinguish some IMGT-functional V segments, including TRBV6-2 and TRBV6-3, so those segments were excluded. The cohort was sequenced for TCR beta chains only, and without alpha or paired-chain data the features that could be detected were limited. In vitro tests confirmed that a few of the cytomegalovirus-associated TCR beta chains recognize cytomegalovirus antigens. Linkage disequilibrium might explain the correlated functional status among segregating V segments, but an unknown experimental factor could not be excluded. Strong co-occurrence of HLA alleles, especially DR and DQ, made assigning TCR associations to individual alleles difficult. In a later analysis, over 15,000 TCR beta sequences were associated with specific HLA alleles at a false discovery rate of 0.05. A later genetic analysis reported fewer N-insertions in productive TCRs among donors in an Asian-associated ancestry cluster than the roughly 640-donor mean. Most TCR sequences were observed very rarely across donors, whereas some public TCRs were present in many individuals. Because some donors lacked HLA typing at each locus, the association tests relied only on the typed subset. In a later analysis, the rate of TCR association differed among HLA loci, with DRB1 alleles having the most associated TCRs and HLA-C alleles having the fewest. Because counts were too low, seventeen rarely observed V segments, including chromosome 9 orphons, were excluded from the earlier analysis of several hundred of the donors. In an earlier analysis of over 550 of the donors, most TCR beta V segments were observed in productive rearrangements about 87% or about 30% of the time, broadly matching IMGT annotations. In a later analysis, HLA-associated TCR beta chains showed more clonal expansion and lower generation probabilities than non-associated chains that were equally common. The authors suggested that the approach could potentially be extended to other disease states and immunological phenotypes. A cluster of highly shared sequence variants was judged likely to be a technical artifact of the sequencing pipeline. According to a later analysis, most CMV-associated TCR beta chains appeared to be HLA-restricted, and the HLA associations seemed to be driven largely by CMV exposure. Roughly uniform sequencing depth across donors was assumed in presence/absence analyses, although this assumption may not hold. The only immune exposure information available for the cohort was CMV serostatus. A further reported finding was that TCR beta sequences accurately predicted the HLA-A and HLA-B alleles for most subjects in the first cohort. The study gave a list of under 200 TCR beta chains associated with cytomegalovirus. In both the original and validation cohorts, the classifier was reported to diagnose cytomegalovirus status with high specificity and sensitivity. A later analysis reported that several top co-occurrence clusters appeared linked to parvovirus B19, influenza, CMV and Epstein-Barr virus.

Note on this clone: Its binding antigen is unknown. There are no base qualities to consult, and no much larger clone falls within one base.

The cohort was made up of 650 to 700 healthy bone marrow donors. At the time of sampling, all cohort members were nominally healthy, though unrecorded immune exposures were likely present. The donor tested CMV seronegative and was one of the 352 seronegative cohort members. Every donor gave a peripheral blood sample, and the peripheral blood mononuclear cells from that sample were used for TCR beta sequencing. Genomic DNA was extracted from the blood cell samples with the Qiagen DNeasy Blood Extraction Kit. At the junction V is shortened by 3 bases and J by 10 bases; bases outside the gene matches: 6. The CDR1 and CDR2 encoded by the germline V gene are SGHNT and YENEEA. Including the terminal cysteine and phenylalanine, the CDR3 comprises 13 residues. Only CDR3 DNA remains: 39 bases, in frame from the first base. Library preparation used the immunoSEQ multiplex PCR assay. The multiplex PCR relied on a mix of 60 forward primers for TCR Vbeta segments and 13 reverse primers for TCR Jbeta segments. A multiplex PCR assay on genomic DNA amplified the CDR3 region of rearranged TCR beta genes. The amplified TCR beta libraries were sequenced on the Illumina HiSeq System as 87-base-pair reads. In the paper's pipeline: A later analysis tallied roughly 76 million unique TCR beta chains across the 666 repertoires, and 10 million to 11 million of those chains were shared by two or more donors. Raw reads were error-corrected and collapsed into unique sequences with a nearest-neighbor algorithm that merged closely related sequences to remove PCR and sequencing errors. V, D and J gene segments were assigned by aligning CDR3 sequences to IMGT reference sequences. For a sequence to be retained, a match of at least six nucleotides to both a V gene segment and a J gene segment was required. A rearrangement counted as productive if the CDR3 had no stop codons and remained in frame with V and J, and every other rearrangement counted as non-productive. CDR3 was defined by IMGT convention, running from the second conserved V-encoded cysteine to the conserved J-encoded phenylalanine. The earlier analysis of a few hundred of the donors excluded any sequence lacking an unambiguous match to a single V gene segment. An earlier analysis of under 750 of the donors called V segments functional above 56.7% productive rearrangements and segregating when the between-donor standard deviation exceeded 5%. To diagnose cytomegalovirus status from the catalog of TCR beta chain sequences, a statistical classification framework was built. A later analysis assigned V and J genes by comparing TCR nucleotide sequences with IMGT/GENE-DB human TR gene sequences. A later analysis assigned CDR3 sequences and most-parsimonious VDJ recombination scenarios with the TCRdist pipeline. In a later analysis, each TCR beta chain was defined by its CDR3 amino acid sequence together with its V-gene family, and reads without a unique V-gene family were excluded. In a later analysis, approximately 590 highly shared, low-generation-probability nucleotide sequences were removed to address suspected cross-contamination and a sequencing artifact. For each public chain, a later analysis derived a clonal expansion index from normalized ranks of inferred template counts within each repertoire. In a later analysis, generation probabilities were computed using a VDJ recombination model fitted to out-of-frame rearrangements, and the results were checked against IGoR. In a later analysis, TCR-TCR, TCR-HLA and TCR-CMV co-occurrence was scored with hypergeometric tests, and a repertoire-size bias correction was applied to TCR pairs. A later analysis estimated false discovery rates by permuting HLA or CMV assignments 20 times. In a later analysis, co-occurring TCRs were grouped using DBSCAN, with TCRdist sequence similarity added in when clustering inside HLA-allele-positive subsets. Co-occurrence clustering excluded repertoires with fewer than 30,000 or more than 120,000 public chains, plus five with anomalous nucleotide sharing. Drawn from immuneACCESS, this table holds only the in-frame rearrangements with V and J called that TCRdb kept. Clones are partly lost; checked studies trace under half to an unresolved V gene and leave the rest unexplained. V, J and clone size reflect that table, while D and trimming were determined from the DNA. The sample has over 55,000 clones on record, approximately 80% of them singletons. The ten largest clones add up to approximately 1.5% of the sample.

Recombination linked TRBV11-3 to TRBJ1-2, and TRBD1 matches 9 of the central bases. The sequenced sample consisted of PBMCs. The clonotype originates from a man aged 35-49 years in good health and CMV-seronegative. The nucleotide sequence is TGTGCCAGCAGCTTTTCACAGGGGGCCTTCTACACCTTC. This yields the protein CASSFSQGAFYTF.